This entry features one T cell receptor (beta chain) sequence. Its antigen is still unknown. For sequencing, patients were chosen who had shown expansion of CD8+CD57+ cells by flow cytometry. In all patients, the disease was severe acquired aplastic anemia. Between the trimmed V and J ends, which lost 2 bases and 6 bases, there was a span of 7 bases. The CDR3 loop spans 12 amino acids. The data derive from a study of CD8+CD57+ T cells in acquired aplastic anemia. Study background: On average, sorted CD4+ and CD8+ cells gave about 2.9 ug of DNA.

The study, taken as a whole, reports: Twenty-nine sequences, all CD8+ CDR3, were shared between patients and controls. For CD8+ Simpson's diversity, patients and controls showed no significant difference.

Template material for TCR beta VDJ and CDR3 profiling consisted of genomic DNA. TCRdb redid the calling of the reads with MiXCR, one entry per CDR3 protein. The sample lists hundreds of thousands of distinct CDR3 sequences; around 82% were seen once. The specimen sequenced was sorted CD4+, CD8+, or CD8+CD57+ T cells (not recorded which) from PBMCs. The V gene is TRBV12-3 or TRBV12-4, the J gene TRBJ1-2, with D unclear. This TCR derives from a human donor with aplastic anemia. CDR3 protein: CASSLSRDGYTF. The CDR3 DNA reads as TGTGCCAGCAGTTTATCGAGGGATGGCTACACCTTC.